These 24 T cell receptor beta chains originate from one sample sequenced in a study of blood T cell repertoires in COVID-19. The method was immunoSEQ multiplex PCR; TCRdb's version includes in-frame clones alone and lacks a portion of them. The sample includes approximately 250,000 clones, roughly 83% of them seen just once. The sample taken for sequencing was peripheral blood. These receptors all stem from an elderly woman with COVID-19, enrolled during active disease.

The J gene is TRBJ2-7, the V gene TRBV28; 11 nucleotides agree with TRBD1. This CDR3 spans 13 amino acids. With V trimmed by 6 bases and J by 6 bases, 4 bases remained unmatched. Germline CDR1 MDHEN, CDR2 SYDVKM. Here the CDR3 DNA reads TGTGCCAGCAGGACCGGGACAGGGGGCGAGCAGTACTTC. Residues: CASRTGTGGEQYF.

The V call is TRBV5-5, the J call TRBJ2-3, with 9 positions matching TRBD2. CDR3 length: 17 residues. CDR1 is SGHKS and CDR2 is YYEKEE in the germline V gene (reference sequence). V shed 4 bases and J 0 bases; nucleotides not matched to a gene: 9. CDR3 region: CASSPNSGGASTDTQYF. In DNA, the CDR3 is TGTGCCAGCAGCCCCAATAGCGGGGGAGCTAGCACAGATACGCAGTATTTT.

V gene TRBV6-5 combines with J gene TRBJ1-2; 12 positions agree with TRBD1. The germline V gene has CDR1 MNHEY and CDR2 SVGAGI. CDR3 size: 14 residues. With V trimmed by 5 bases and J by 7 bases, 5 bases remained unmatched. For the CDR3, the DNA is TGTGCCAGCAGTACGGGACAGGGGGCGGCTGGCTACACCTTC. Translation gives CASSTGQGAAGYTF.

In its sample, this clone was seen a few times. The chain combines TRBV19 with TRBJ1-3; D gene unclear. CDR3 length: 16 amino acids. From germline, CDR1 is LNHDA and CDR2 SQIVND (reference sequence). V lost 4 bases and J 0 bases, leaving 13 bases between the germline ends. The CDR3 spells CASSTFDKNSGNTIYF. In DNA form, the CDR3 reads TGTGCCAGTAGTACCTTCGACAAGAACTCTGGAAACACCATATATTTT.

This chain links TRBV5-5 with TRBJ1-3; a possible D gene is TRBD1 (6 bases). The germline CDR1 and CDR2 sequences are SGHKS and YYEKEE (reference sequence). The CDR3 has 15 residues. The V end was cut by 4 bases, the J end by 0 bases, with 11 bases between. The CDR3, as DNA: TGTGCCAGCAGCCAACCGGGACACTCTGGAAACACCATATATTTT. Protein product: CASSQPGHSGNTIYF. Supplemented by reference TRBV5-5 and TRBJ1-3, the full variable domain reads DAGVTQSPTHLIKTRGQQVTLRCSPISGHKSVSWYQQVLGQGPQFIFQYYEKEERGRGNFPDRFSARQFPNYSSELNVNALLLGDSALYLCASSQPGHSGNTIYFGEGSWLTVV.

The rearrangement joins TRBV9 to TRBJ1-2; TRBD1 matches at 7 bases. Germline values: CDR1 SGDLS, CDR2 YYNGEE. Losses at the gene ends were 0 bases for V and 7 bases for J; bases not matched to a gene: 6. CDR3 length equals 14 residues. This CDR3 is CASSVATGDPGYTF. Here the CDR3 DNA reads TGTGCCAGCAGCGTAGCTACAGGGGATCCTGGCTACACCTTC.

This clone appeared once. The chain combines TRBV5-1 with TRBJ2-3; TRBD1 might be the D (6 bases). The CDR3 length is 15 residues. Trimming stripped 0 bases from V and 4 bases from J, with 12 bases between. Germline loops: CDR1 SGHRS, CDR2 YFSETQ. CDR3 DNA sequence: TGCGCCAGCAGCTTGGAGGGCAGGGGATCAGATACGCAGTATTTT. Translating gives CASSLEGRGSDTQYF.

This clone was detected a few times. The J gene is TRBJ1-1, the V gene TRBV19; TRBD1 is a possible D gene (6 bases). The CDR3 runs to 12 residues. Per germline, CDR1 LNHDA and CDR2 SQIVND (reference sequence). The germline V and J ends were trimmed by 10 bases and 6 bases, with 15 bases remaining between them. The CDR3 DNA sequence: TGTGCCACCAAACCACAGGGTGCTGAAGCTTTCTTT. Translation gives CATKPQGAEAFF.

This clone was detected only once. V is TRBV18 and J is TRBJ1-3; D gene ambiguous. Germline V CDR1 and CDR2: KGHSH, LQKENI. The CDR3 contains 15 residues. V lost 2 bases and J 0 bases, leaving 8 bases between the germline ends. This CDR3 reads CASSPAPDSGNTIYF. The CDR3 nucleotides are TGTGCCAGCTCACCAGCACCAGACTCTGGAAACACCATATATTTT.

A single count supports this clone. V usage is TRBV11-2 and J usage is TRBJ2-3; 7 nucleotides match TRBD1. The CDR3 has 15 residues. Trimming took 7 bases from V and 0 from J; bases not matched to a gene: 7. Germline values: CDR1 SGHAT, CDR2 FQNNGV. Here the CDR3 DNA reads TGTGCCAGCACCCGACAGGGTGCTAGCACAGATACGCAGTATTTT. This codes for CASTRQGASTDTQYF.

The rearrangement links TRBV6-5 to TRBJ1-1; 11 bases are a match to TRBD1. This CDR3 comprises 15 residues. J gave up 5 bases and V 10 bases, and 12 bases lay outside the gene matches. Per the germline V gene, CDR1 is MNHEY and CDR2 is SVGAGI. CDR3 sequence (DNA): TGTGCCAACGACCGAGGAGGGACAGGGGGTACTGAAGCTTTCTTT. It codes for CANDRGGTGGTEAFF.

The chain uses TRBV18 and TRBJ2-1, with 9 bases identical to TRBD1. CDR1 and CDR2 (germline): KGHSH, LQKENI. This CDR3 spans 18 amino acids. V lost 3 bases and J lost 0; bases outside the gene matches: 9. The CDR3 coding sequence is TGTGCCAGCTCACCGGACAGGGGAAGGGATTCCTCCTACAATGAGCAGTTCTTC. It is translated as CASSPDRGRDSSYNEQFF.

This rearrangement joins TRBV6-4 to TRBJ1-2; D uncertain. CDR3 length: 15 amino acids. V gave up 6 bases and J gave up 5 bases, with 19 bases separating them. The V gene's germline CDR1 is MRHNA and CDR2 SNTAGT. CDR3 bases: TGTGCCAGCAGAGGGAGTCCCGCCGCTGGGTATGGCTACACCTTC. It yields the protein CASRGSPAAGYGYTF.

This chain connects TRBV19 to TRBJ1-1; D is uncertain. The CDR3 sequence is 14 residues long. Germline loops: CDR1 LNHDA, CDR2 SQIVND (reference sequence). V was cut by 3 bases and J by 4 bases, with 12 bases left in between. The CDR3 DNA sequence: TGTGCCAGTAGTATCGGAGGCTCGAGCACTGAAGCTTTCTTT. Translating it yields CASSIGGSSTEAFF.

The gene calls are TRBV19 and TRBJ1-1; no definite D call. V was shortened by 3 bases and J by 1 base, with 6 bases between the two germline ends. Germline V CDR1 and CDR2: LNHDA, SQIVND (reference sequence). CDR3 length equals 13 residues. The CDR3 nucleotides read TGTGCCAGTAGTATTGGGAGGAACACTGAAGCTTTCTTT. Translation: CASSIGRNTEAFF. Variable domain in full (rest from reference TRBV19 and TRBJ1-1): DGGITQSPKYLFRKEGQNVTLSCEQNLNHDAMYWYRQDPGQGLRLIYYSQIVNDFQKGDIAEGYSVSREKKESFPLTVTSAQKNPTAFYLCASSIGRNTEAFFGQGTRLTVV.

J is TRBJ2-7 and V is TRBV28; 8 bases map to TRBD1. The CDR3 is 14 residues long. The V and J ends lost 7 bases and 3 bases, in that order; junction bases with no gene match: 8. Germline V gene data show CDR1 as MDHEN and CDR2 as SYDVKM. The chain's CDR3 is CASNSAGGVYEQYF. The CDR3 DNA reads as TGTGCCAGCAATTCGGCAGGGGGCGTCTACGAGCAGTACTTC.

The chain combines TRBV7-2 with TRBJ2-1, with a tentative D call TRBD2 (5 bases). The germline V gene has CDR1 SGHTA and CDR2 FQGNSA. Trimming removed 4 bases at V and 11 bases at J, with 9 bases between. The CDR3 covers 11 residues. The CDR3 spells CASSSGLQQFF. DNA for the CDR3: TGTGCCAGCAGCTCGGGATTACAGCAGTTCTTC. Supplemented by reference TRBV7-2 and TRBJ2-1, the full variable domain reads GAGVSQSPSNKVTEKGKDVELRCDPISGHTALYWYRQSLGQGLEFLIYFQGNSAPDKSGLPSDRFSAERTGGSVSTLTIQRTQQEDSAVYLCASSSGLQQFFGPGTRLTVL.

This clone has a single count. The chain employs TRBV3-1 (or the pseudogene TRBV3-2) and TRBJ2-5; TRBD2 matches at 7 bases. CDR1 and CDR2 (germline): LGHDT, YNNKEL (reference sequence). V dropped 6 bases and J dropped 5; count of bases not matched to a gene: 9. This CDR3 region has 14 residues. The CDR3 sequence: CASRGTGGSETQYF. The CDR3 nucleotides read TGTGCCAGCAGAGGGACCGGGGGGAGTGAGACCCAGTACTTC.

The gene calls are TRBV6-5 and TRBJ2-1; 8 nucleotides align to TRBD1. This CDR3 is built from 15 residues. The V and J ends lost 6 bases and 0 bases, in that order; junction bases with no gene match: 4. Per germline, CDR1 MNHEY and CDR2 SVGAGI. The CDR3 spells CASRRDRNSYNEQFF. The CDR3 region has the DNA TGTGCCAGCAGAAGGGACAGGAACTCCTACAATGAGCAGTTCTTC.

This clone has just one count. The chain couples TRBV4-2 to TRBJ1-1; weak D call: TRBD1 (5 bases). The V end was cut by 4 bases, the J end by 0 bases, with 12 bases between. In germline, CDR1 is LGHNA, CDR2 YNFKEQ. The CDR3 spans 15 residues. The CDR3 DNA follows: TGTGCCAGCAGCCCGTCAACAGGCATGAACACTGAAGCTTTCTTT. It translates to CASSPSTGMNTEAFF.

The chain couples TRBV29-1 to TRBJ1-4; 8 bases align to TRBD1. Unmatched junction bases numbered 6, after V lost 7 bases and J lost 8 bases. The CDR3 runs 12 residues. The germline V gene encodes CDR1 SQVTM and CDR2 ANQGSEA. CDR3 nucleotides: TGCAGCGCGTCCCGACAGGGGGAAAAACTGTTTTTT. Its translation: CSASRQGEKLFF.

This rearrangement joins TRBV5-6 to TRBJ2-7; 7 positions match TRBD2. J gave up 6 bases and V 2 bases, and 2 bases lay outside the gene matches. Germline-derived CDR1 and CDR2 are SGHDT and YYEEEE. CDR3 size: 12 residues. CDR3 DNA sequence: TGTGCCAGCAGCTTATCGGGAGGCGAGCAGTACGTC. Translation gives CASSLSGGEQYV.

The chain has TRBV6-5 and TRBJ2-7, with no clear D. Trimming cost V 0 bases and J 3 bases, with 12 bases left between them. Germline V lookup: CDR1 MNHEY, CDR2 SVGAGI. The CDR3 contains 15 residues. CDR3 residues: CASSYSYGSNYEQYV. CDR3 sequence (DNA): TGTGCCAGCAGTTACTCGTACGGGTCAAACTACGAGCAGTACGTC.

This clone has a single count. The chain links TRBV23-1 to TRBJ2-7; 7 positions match TRBD1. TRBV23-1 is an ORF; its function is uncertain. V gave up 7 bases and J gave up 5 bases; unmatched junction bases: 8. The CDR3 loop spans 13 amino acids. DNA of the CDR3: TGCGCCAGCAAACGGGACAGAGAAAACGAGCAGTACGTC. Translated, it gives CASKRDRENEQYV.